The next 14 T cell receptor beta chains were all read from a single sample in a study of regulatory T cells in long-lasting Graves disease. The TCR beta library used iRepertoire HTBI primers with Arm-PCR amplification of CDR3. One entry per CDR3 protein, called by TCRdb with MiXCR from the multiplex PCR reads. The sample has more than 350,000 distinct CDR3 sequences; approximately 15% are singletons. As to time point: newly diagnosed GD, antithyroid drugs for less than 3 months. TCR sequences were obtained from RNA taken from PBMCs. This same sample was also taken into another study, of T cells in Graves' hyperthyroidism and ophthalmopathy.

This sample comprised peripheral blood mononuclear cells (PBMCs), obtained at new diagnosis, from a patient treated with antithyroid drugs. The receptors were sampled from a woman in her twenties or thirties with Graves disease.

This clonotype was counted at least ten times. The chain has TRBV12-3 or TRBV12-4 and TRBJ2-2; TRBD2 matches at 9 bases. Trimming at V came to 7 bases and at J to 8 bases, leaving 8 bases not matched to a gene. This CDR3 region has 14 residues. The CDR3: CASTVAGAKGELFF. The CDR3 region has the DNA TGTGCCAGCACCGTAGCGGGAGCAAAGGGGGAGCTGTTTTTT.

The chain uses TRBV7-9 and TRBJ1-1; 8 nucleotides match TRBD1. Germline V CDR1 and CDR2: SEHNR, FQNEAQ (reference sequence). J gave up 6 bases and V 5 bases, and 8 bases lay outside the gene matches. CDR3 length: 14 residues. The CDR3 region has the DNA TGTGCCAGCAGCACTACAGGGGGTCTATCTGAAGCTTTCTTT. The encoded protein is CASSTTGGLSEAFF.

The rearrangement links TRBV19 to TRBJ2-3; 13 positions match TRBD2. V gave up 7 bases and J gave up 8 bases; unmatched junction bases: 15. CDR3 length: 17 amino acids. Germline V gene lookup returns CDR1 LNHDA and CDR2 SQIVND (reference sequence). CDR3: CASTHRGLAGEVGTQYF. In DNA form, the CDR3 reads TGTGCCAGTACTCACCGAGGACTAGCGGGAGAGGTTGGTACGCAGTATTTT.

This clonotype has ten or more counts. The CDR3 region is CSATQSLDSNQPQHF. DNA of the CDR3: TGCAGTGCTACCCAATCGTTGGATAGCAATCAGCCCCAGCATTTT. The chain links TRBV20-1 to TRBJ1-5; no firm D call. The germline V gene has CDR1 DFQATT and CDR2 SNEGSKA (reference sequence). The CDR3 is 15 amino acids. V was clipped by 4 bases and J by 0 bases, with 13 bases between them.

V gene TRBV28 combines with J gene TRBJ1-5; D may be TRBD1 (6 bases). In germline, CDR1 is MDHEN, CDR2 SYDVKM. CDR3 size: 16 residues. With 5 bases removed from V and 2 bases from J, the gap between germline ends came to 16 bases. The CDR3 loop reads CASSRTGPGGNQPQHF. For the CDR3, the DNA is TGTGCCAGCAGTCGGACGGGCCCAGGGGGCAATCAGCCCCAGCATTTT. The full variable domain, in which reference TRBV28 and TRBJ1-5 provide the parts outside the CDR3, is DVKVTQSSRYLVKRTGEKVFLECVQDMDHENMFWYRQDPGLGLRLIYFSYDVKMKEKGDIPEGYSVSREKKERFSLILESASTNQTSMYLCASSRTGPGGNQPQHFGDGTRLSIL.

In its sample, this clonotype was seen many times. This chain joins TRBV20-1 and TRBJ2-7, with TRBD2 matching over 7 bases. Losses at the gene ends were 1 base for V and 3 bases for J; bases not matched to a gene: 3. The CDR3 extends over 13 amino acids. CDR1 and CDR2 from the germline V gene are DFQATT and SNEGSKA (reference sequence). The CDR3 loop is CSARGGRDYEQYF. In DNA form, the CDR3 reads TGCAGTGCTAGAGGCGGGAGAGACTACGAGCAGTACTTC.

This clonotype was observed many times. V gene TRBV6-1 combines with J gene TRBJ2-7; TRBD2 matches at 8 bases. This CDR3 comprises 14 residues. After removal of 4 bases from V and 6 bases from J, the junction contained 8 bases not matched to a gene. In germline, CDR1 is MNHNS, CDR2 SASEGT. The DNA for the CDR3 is TGTGCCAGCAGTGGCGGGAGGACCCTCCTCGAGCAGTACTTC. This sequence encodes CASSGGRTLLEQYF.

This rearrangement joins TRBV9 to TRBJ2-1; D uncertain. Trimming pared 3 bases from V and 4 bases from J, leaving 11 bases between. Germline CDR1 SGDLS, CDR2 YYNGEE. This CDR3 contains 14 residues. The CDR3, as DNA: TGTGCCAGCAGCGGGGATATAAAATACAATGAGCAGTTCTTC. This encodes CASSGDIKYNEQFF.

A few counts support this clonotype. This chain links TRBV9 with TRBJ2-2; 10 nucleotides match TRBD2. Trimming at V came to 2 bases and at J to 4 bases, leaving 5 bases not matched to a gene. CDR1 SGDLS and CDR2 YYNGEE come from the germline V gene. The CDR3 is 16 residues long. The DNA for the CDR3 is TGTGCCAGCAGCGTTCAGCGGGAGGGCGGCACCGGGGAGCTGTTTTTT. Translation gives CASSVQREGGTGELFF.

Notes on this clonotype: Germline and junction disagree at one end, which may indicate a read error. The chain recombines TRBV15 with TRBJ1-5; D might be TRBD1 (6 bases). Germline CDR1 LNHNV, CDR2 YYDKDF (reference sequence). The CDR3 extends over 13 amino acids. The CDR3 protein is CATRRGGEQPQHF. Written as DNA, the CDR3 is TGTGCCACCAGGAGAGGGGGGGAACAGCCCCAGCATTTT. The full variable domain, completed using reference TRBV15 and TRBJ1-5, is DAMVIQNPRYQVTQFGKPVTLSCSQTLNHNVMYWYQQKSSQAPKLLFHYYDKDFNNEADTPDNFQSRRPNTSFCFLDIRSPGLGDTAMYLCATRRGGEQPQHFGDGTRLSIL.

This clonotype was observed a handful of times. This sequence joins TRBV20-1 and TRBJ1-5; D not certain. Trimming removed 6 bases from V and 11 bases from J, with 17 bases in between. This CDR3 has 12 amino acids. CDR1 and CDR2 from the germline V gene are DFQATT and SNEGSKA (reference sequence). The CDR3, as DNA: TGCAGTGCCGGCCAGGTTCAATTCGCCCAGCATTTT. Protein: CSAGQVQFAQHF.

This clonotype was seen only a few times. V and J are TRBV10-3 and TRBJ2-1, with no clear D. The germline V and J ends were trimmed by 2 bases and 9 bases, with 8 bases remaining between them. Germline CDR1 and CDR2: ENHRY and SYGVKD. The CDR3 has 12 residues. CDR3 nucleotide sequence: TGTGCCATCAGTGAGAGGGTTTCTGAGCAGTTCTTC. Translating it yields CAISERVSEQFF.

CDR3 bases: TGTGCCAGCAGCGACCGACAGGGAGGAGATGAAAAACTGTTTTTT. As protein: CASSDRQGGDEKLFF. This chain joins TRBV14 and TRBJ1-4; 7 bases are shared with TRBD1. Germline CDR1 reads SGHDN; CDR2 reads FVKESK. There are 15 residues in the CDR3. With 5 bases clipped from V and 6 bases from J, the junction kept 9 bases outside the gene matches.

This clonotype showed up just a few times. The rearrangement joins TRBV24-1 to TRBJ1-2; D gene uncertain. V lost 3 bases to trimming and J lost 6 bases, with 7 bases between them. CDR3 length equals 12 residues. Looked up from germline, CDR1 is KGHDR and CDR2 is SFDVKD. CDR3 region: CATSDRVDGYTF. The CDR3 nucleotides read TGTGCCACCAGTGATAGGGTAGATGGCTACACCTTC.